This T cell receptor (beta chain) originates from a study of response to subunit inactivated influenza vaccine. This clonotype appeared a few times. As yet, its antigen is unknown. Findings and caveats of the study: The authors put forward the suggestion that each seasonal influenza vaccination may bring in only a limited number of new T cells.

TCRdb analysed the RT-PCR reads with MiXCR anew, one entry per CDR3 protein. The sample gives some 500,000 distinct CDR3 sequences, about an eighth of which show up once; around 13% is in the top ten. With 5 bases clipped from V and 7 bases from J, the junction kept 17 bases outside the gene matches. CDR3 size: 18 residues. Per the germline V gene, CDR1 is ENHRY and CDR2 is SYGVKD. This sample comprised PBMCs from blood, obtained about 6 weeks after vaccination. The clonotype comes from a man aged 50 to 60 who received an inactivated influenza vaccine. The chain joins TRBV10-3 to TRBJ1-4; TRBD1 matches 9 bases. The CDR3 DNA is TGTGCCATCAGTCCATCAACCGGGACAGGGCAGGGGGGTGAAAAACTGTTTTTT. This gives the protein CAISPSTGTGQGGEKLFF.